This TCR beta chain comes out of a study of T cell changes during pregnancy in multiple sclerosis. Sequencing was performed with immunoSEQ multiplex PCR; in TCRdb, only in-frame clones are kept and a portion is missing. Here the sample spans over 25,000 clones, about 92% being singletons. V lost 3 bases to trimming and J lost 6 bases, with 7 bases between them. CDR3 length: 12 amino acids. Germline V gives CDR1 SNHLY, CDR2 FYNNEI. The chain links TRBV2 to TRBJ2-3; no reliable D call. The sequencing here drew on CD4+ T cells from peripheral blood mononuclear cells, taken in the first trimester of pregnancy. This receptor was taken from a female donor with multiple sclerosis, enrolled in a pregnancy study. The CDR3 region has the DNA TGTGCCAGCAGTGAGTACGGGGATACGCAGTATTTT. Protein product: CASSEYGDTQYF.